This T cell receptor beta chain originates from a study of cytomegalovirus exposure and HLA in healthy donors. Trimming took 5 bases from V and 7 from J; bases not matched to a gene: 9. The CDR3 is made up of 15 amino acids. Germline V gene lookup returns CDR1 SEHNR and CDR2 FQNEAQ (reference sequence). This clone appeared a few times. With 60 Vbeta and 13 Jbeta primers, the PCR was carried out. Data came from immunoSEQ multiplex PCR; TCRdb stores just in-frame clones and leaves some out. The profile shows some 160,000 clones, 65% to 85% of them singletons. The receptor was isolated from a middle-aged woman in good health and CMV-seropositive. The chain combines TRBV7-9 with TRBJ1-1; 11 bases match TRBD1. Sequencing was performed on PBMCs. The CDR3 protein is CASSQGQGAPNEAFF. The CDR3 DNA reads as TGTGCCAGCAGCCAAGGACAGGGGGCTCCCAATGAAGCTTTCTTT.